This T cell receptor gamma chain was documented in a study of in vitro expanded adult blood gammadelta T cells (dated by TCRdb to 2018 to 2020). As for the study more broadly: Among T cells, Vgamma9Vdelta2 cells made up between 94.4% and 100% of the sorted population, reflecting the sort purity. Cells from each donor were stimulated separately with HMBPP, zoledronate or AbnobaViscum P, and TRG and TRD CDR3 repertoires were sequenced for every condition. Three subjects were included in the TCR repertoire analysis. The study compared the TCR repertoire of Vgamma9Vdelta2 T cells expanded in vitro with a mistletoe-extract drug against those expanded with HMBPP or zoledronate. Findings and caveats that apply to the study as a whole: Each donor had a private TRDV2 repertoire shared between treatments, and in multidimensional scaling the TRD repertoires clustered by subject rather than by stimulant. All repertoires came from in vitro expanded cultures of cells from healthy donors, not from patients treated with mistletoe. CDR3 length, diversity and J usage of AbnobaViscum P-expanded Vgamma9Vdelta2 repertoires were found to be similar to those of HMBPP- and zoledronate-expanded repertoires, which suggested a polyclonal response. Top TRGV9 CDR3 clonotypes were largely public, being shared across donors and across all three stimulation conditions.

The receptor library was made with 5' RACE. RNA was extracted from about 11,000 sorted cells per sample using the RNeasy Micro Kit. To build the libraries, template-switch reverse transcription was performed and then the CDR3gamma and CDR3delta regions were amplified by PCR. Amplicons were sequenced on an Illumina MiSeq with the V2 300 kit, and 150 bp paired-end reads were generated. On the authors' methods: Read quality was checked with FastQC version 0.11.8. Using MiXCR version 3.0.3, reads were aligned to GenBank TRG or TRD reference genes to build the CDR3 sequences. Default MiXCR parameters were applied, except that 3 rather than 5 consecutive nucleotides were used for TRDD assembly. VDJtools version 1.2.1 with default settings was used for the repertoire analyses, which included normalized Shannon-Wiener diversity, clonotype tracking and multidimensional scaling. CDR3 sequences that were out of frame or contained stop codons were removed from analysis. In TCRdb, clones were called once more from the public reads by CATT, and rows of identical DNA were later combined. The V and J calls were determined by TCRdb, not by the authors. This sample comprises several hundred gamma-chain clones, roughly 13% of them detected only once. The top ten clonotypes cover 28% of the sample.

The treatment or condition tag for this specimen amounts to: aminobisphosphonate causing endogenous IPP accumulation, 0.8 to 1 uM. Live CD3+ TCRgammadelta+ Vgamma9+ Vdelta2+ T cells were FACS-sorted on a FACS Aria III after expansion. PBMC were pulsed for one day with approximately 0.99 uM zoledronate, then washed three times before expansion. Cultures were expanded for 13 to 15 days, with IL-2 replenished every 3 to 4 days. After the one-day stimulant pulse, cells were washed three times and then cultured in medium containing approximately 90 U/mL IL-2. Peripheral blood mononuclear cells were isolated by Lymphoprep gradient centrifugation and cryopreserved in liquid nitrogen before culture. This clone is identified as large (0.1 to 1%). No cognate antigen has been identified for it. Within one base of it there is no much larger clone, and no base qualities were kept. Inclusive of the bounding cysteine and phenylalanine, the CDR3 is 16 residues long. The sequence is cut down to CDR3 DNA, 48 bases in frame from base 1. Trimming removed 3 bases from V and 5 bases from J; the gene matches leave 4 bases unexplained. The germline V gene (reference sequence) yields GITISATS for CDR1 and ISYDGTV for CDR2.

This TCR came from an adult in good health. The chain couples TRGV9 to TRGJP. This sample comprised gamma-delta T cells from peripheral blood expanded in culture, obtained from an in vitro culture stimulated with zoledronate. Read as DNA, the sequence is TGTGCCTTGTGGGAGAGTAAAGAGTTGGGCAAAAAAATCAAGGTATTT. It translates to CALWESKELGKKIKVF.